The 13 T cell receptor beta chains in this list originate from one sample, sequenced in a study of cytomegalovirus exposure and HLA in healthy donors. Use of 60 Vbeta and 13 Jbeta primers characterized the PCR. The protocol was immunoSEQ multiplex PCR, while the TCRdb copy is restricted to in-frame clones and leaves out a portion. The sample lists approximately 160,000 clones, 75% to 85% occurring once. Sequencing was done on a sample of PBMCs. The receptors shown here come from a man aged 25-40 years in good health and CMV-seropositive.

The CDR3 DNA reads TGTGCCTGGAGCCACGGGACAGAGAATCCTGAAGCTTTCTTT. It encodes CAWSHGTENPEAFF. The chain carries TRBV30 and TRBJ1-1, with 7 positions matching TRBD1. Germline assignment: CDR1 GTSNPN and CDR2 SVGIG (reference sequence). This CDR3 has 14 residues. J lost 6 bases, V lost 3 bases, and 10 bases had no gene match.

A single count supports this clone. The chain employs TRBV7-9 and TRBJ2-7, with D perhaps TRBD1 (6 bases). Between the trimmed V and J ends, which lost 4 bases and 0 bases, there was a span of 10 bases. The CDR3 is 14 amino acids. Germline-derived CDR1 and CDR2 are SEHNR and FQNEAQ (reference sequence). For the CDR3, the DNA is TGTGCCAGCAGCTCCCAAGGGGGCTCCTACGAGCAGTACTTC. Amino acids: CASSSQGGSYEQYF.

In the case of this clone: In the same sample, other DNA sequences code for this CDR3. The V and J genes are TRBV5-4 and TRBJ2-2; D uncertain. The CDR3 contains 13 residues. V lost 4 bases and J 4 bases, leaving 8 bases between the germline ends. Germline CDR1 reads SGHNT; CDR2 reads YYREEE (reference sequence). This chain's CDR3 is CASSPRGTGELFF. CDR3 coding DNA: TGTGCCAGCAGCCCCCGAGGCACCGGGGAGCTGTTTTTT.

The chain uses TRBV9 and TRBJ1-2, with 7 bases aligning to TRBD1. CDR1 is SGDLS, CDR2 YYNGEE, per germline. The ends lost 4 bases at V and 8 bases at J; junction bases unmatched: 17. The CDR3 spans 16 residues. Written as DNA, the CDR3 is TGTGCCAGCAGCCCGCTCCCTGGAGGGGGCGCATGGGGCTACACCTTC. It yields the protein CASSPLPGGGAWGYTF.

The rearrangement uses TRBV7-2 and TRBJ1-2, with 10 positions matching TRBD1. Trimming took 5 bases from V and 6 from J; bases not matched to a gene: 9. The CDR3 contains 15 residues. CDR1 is SGHTA, CDR2 FQGNSA, per germline. The CDR3 DNA reads TGTGCCAGCAGCCCCAGGACAGGGGGAGATCATGGCTACACCTTC. Translating gives CASSPRTGGDHGYTF.

The count of this clone is one. This clone may be a read error of a much larger clone one base away. The CDR3 protein is CASSPGQGFTEAFF. CDR3 nucleotides: TGTGCCAGCAGTCCGGGACAGGGGTTCACTGAAGCTTTCTTT. The chain recombines TRBV27 with TRBJ1-1; 10 nucleotides align to TRBD1. CDR1 MNHEY and CDR2 SMNVEV come from the germline V gene (reference sequence). V shed 5 bases and J 4 bases; nucleotides not matched to a gene: 4. The CDR3 length is 14 residues.

This clone was detected a few times. The CDR3: CASSPQARSPLHF. The CDR3 nucleotides are TGTGCCAGCAGCCCCCAGGCCCGATCACCCCTCCACTTT. V usage is TRBV5-5 and J usage is TRBJ1-6; D gene unclear. With 4 bases removed from V and 10 bases from J, the gap between germline ends came to 12 bases. Per the germline V gene, CDR1 is SGHKS and CDR2 is YYEKEE (reference sequence). This CDR3 spans 13 amino acids.

This rearrangement joins TRBV6-5 to TRBJ1-1, with D tentatively TRBD1 (5 bases). The germline gives CDR1 MNHEY, CDR2 SVGAGI. The CDR3 length is 16 residues. With 3 bases removed from V and 2 bases from J, the gap between germline ends came to 16 bases. CDR3 sequence reads: CASSYSGQGVNTEAFF. As DNA, the CDR3 is TGTGCCAGCAGTTATTCCGGCCAAGGGGTTAACACTGAAGCTTTCTTT.

Only a few counts were recorded for this clone. The chain links TRBV4-1 to TRBJ2-3; TRBD2 matches at 11 bases. This CDR3 contains 16 residues. Germline CDR1 and CDR2: MGHRA and YSYEKL. V trimming: 3 bases; J trimming: 3 bases; junction bases outside the gene matches: 5. As DNA, the CDR3 is TGCGCCAGCAGCCAGTCACTAGCGGGAGTAACAGATACGCAGTATTTT. Translating it yields CASSQSLAGVTDTQYF.

This chain uses TRBV5-4 with TRBJ2-3; TRBD2 agrees at 13 bases. From germline, CDR1 is SGHNT and CDR2 YYREEE (reference sequence). The CDR3 consists of 15 residues. The J segment lost 7 bases and the V segment lost 4 bases, leaving 6 bases of the junction unmatched. The CDR3, as DNA: TGTGCCAGCAGCCCCACTAGCGGGGGGGCGAATACGCAGTATTTT. Its translation: CASSPTSGGANTQYF.

This clone came up once. The chain carries TRBV28 and TRBJ2-5, with TRBD1 matching 12 bases. CDR3 length: 13 residues. The V segment lost 6 bases and the J segment 11 bases; nucleotides outside the gene matches: 7. Per germline, CDR1 MDHEN and CDR2 SYDVKM. Here the CDR3 DNA reads TGTGCCAGCAGGACCGGGACAGGGGGCGAACAGTACTTC. It specifies CASRTGTGGEQYF.

This rearrangement joins TRBV6-6 to TRBJ2-1, with 8 bases identical to TRBD1. Per the germline V gene, CDR1 is MNHNY and CDR2 is SVGAGI (reference sequence). The V gene end was trimmed by 0 bases and the J gene end by 8 bases; junction bases not matched to a gene: 9. The CDR3 totals 16 residues. The CDR3 loop reads CASSYSAGGEWDEQFF. The CDR3 DNA reads as TGTGCCAGCAGTTACTCGGCAGGGGGCGAATGGGATGAGCAGTTCTTC.

This sequence joins TRBV11-2 and TRBJ1-2; unclear D gene. CDR3 length: 16 residues. Trimming stripped 1 base from V and 3 bases from J, with 15 bases between. Germline V lookup: CDR1 SGHAT, CDR2 FQNNGV. For the CDR3, the DNA is TGTGCCAGCAGCTTAGGCCCGGTCAGGAAATACTATGGCTACACCTTC. It codes for CASSLGPVRKYYGYTF.